The 17 T cell receptor beta chains presented below share a single source sample, sequenced in a study of T cells in Graves' hyperthyroidism and ophthalmopathy. Template material for amplifying TCR beta CDR3 regions consisted of RNA transcripts. Primed by the HTBI set, a first-round RT-PCR was run on the TCR CDR3. TCRdb fed the multiplex PCR reads into MiXCR, producing one record per CDR3 protein. The table includes roughly 400,000 distinct CDR3 sequences, approximately 15% detected once. Sequenced material: blood. The receptors shown here come from a woman aged 18-35 years with Graves' hyperthyroidism that later progressed to Graves' ophthalmopathy.

This clonotype was recorded at least ten times. The genes are TRBV30 and TRBJ2-6; tentatively, D is TRBD1 (6 bases). The V gene's germline CDR1 is GTSNPN and CDR2 SVGIG (reference sequence). The CDR3 extends over 14 amino acids. Trimming shortened V by 2 bases and J by 4 bases, and 9 bases separated the two germline ends. This CDR3 reads CAWSIGTGANVLTF. CDR3 DNA sequence: TGTGCCTGGAGTATCGGGACAGGGGCCAACGTCCTGACTTTC. Variable domain in full (rest from reference TRBV30 and TRBJ2-6): SQTIHQWPATLVQPVGSPLSLECTVEGTSNPNLYWYRQAAGRGLQLLFYSVGIGQISSEVPQNLSASRPQDRQFILSSKKLLLSDSGFYLCAWSIGTGANVLTFGAGSRLTVL.

J is TRBJ2-1 and V is TRBV20-1; 9 nucleotides align to TRBD2. In germline, CDR1 is DFQATT, CDR2 SNEGSKA (reference sequence). The V and J ends lost 5 bases and 4 bases, in that order; junction bases with no gene match: 6. This CDR3 is built from 14 residues. The CDR3 is CSASPGLAYNEQFF. The CDR3, as DNA: TGCAGTGCTTCACCGGGACTAGCATACAATGAGCAGTTCTTC.

This clonotype has at least ten counts. The rearrangement uses TRBV5-1 and TRBJ2-1; 13 positions match TRBD2. The CDR3 has 17 amino acids. CDR1 and CDR2 (germline): SGHRS, YFSETQ. The V and J ends lost 3 bases and 7 bases, in that order; junction bases with no gene match: 10. The chain's CDR3 is CASSSATSGRAENEQFF. The CDR3 DNA is TGCGCCAGCAGCTCGGCTACTAGCGGGAGGGCCGAAAATGAGCAGTTCTTC.

This clonotype was detected only a few times. This rearrangement joins TRBV5-4 to TRBJ2-7; TRBD1 agrees at 10 bases. V shed 4 bases and J 4 bases; nucleotides not matched to a gene: 8. CDR3 length equals 15 residues. Germline loops: CDR1 SGHNT, CDR2 YYREEE (reference sequence). The CDR3 coding sequence is TGTGCCAGCAGCCTAGACAGGGGGCAGATGTACGAGCAGTACTTC. This codes for CASSLDRGQMYEQYF. The full variable domain, in which reference TRBV5-4 and TRBJ2-7 provide the parts outside the CDR3, is ETGVTQSPTHLIKTRGQQVTLRCSSQSGHNTVSWYQQALGQGPQFIFQYYREEENGRGNFPPRFSGLQFPNYSSELNVNALELDDSALYLCASSLDRGQMYEQYFGPGTRLTVT.

This clonotype was seen repeatedly, ten times or more. The rearrangement links TRBV7-2 to TRBJ2-7; D unresolved. This CDR3 spans 14 amino acids. From germline, CDR1 is SGHTA and CDR2 FQGNSA. V lost 6 bases and J lost 2, with 14 bases in between. CDR3 DNA: TGTGCCAGCAGTACCCTAACTAAACCCTACGAGCAGTACTTC. It specifies CASSTLTKPYEQYF.

This clonotype came up many times. The V gene is TRBV29-1, the J gene TRBJ2-7; no definite D call. V was trimmed by 3 bases and J by 2 bases, leaving 8 bases between them. The germline V gene encodes CDR1 SQVTM and CDR2 ANQGSEA. The CDR3 contains 12 residues. DNA of the CDR3: TGCAGCGTTGAGCTGACCCCCTACGAGCAGTACTTC. This gives the protein CSVELTPYEQYF.

This clonotype was detected only a few times. The germline gene is not matched at one end of the junction; a read error may be the cause. The gene calls are TRBV29-1 and TRBJ2-7; TRBD1 matches at 11 bases. CDR3 length: 14 amino acids. Germline loops: CDR1 SQVTM, CDR2 ANQGSEA. CDR3 residues: CSIEGGTGGYEQYF. The CDR3 DNA reads TGCAGCATTGAAGGGGGGACAGGGGGCTACGAGCAGTACTTC.

The rearrangement uses TRBV5-5 and TRBJ2-1; D gene ambiguous. This CDR3 has 14 residues. The germline CDR1 and CDR2 sequences are SGHKS and YYEKEE (reference sequence). With 5 bases removed from V and 0 bases from J, the gap between germline ends came to 9 bases. The CDR3 here is CASRPAASYNEQFF. For the CDR3, the DNA is TGTGCCAGCAGGCCGGCGGCCTCCTACAATGAGCAGTTCTTC.

This clonotype was counted a few times. The chain employs TRBV19 and TRBJ1-5; D is unclear. CDR1 is LNHDA and CDR2 is SQIVND in the germline V gene (reference sequence). V lost 7 bases and J lost 2, with 15 bases in between. CDR3 length: 15 amino acids. The CDR3 bases are TGTGCCAGTAAGATCCGTCCGATGGGCAATCAGCCCCAGCATTTT. This codes for CASKIRPMGNQPQHF.

In its sample, this clonotype was seen many times. CDR3 in DNA: TGTGCCAGCAGTTTAGGCGGACAAACCAACACTGAAGCTTTCTTT. It is translated as CASSLGGQTNTEAFF. V gene TRBV28 combines with J gene TRBJ1-1; maybe TRBD1 (5 bases). Germline CDR1 reads MDHEN; CDR2 reads SYDVKM. Trimming cost V 2 bases and J 2 bases, with 12 bases left between them. The CDR3 length is 15 residues.

This clonotype was recorded a few times. The chain has TRBV6-1 and TRBJ2-7, with 8 bases lining up with TRBD1. After removal of 2 bases from V and 0 bases from J, the junction contained 3 bases not matched to a gene. Germline V gives CDR1 MNHNS, CDR2 SASEGT. The length of the CDR3 is 15 residues. CDR3 nucleotides: TGTGCCAGCAGTGAACAGGGGGCTAGCTCCTACGAGCAGTACTTC. Translated: CASSEQGASSYEQYF.

This chain connects TRBV20-1 to TRBJ2-7, with 16 bases matching TRBD2. The trim removed 4 bases at V and 0 bases at J, leaving 9 bases unmatched. CDR1 and CDR2 (germline): DFQATT, SNEGSKA (reference sequence). The CDR3 has 18 amino acids. The chain's CDR3 is CSATDTGLAGGPSYEQYF. The CDR3 coding sequence is TGCAGTGCTACTGATACGGGACTAGCGGGAGGGCCCTCCTACGAGCAGTACTTC.

J is TRBJ2-2 and V is TRBV5-1; D unclear. The CDR3 spans 15 residues. CDR1 SGHRS and CDR2 YFSETQ come from the germline V gene. Trimming stripped 4 bases from V and 0 bases from J, with 10 bases between. CDR3 sequence reads: CASSPNTANTGELFF. For the CDR3, the DNA is TGCGCCAGCAGCCCAAATACAGCGAACACCGGGGAGCTGTTTTTT.

V and J are TRBV29-1 and TRBJ2-7, with D unclear. Germline loops: CDR1 SQVTM, CDR2 ANQGSEA. Trimming cost V 7 bases and J 5 bases, with 9 bases left between them. This CDR3 contains 10 residues. This chain's CDR3 is CSAAGNEQYF. The CDR3 DNA is TGCAGCGCCGCTGGTAACGAGCAGTACTTC.

This clonotype appeared many times. V gene TRBV7-9 combines with J gene TRBJ2-4, with TRBD2 matching over 12 bases. Germline CDR1 is SEHNR and CDR2 is FQNEAQ (reference sequence). Germline trimming cut 3 bases from V and 1 base from J; bases unmatched to any gene: 10. The CDR3 runs to 19 residues. CDR3 nucleotide sequence: TGTGCCAGCAGCTTTGGCTGGACTAGCGGGAAGGTGGCCAAAAACATTCAGTACTTC. The encoded protein is CASSFGWTSGKVAKNIQYF.

This clonotype occurred many times. The chain combines TRBV29-1 with TRBJ1-5; 9 nucleotides match TRBD1. The ends lost 4 bases at V and 5 bases at J; junction bases unmatched: 0. The CDR3 is made up of 12 amino acids. CDR1 SQVTM and CDR2 ANQGSEA come from the germline V gene. The CDR3 loop is CSVGTGDQPQHF. The CDR3 DNA follows: TGCAGCGTTGGGACAGGGGATCAGCCCCAGCATTTT.

Concerning this clonotype itself: This clone may be a read error of a much larger clone one base away. This chain uses TRBV7-9 with TRBJ1-4, with a possible D match to TRBD1 (5 bases). V was pared by 3 bases and J by 6 bases, with 11 bases between. This CDR3 has 14 residues. Germline CDR1 and CDR2: SEHNR and FQNEAQ (reference sequence). The CDR3 sequence: CASSFLGDDEKLFF. Written as DNA, the CDR3 is TGTGCCAGCAGCTTCCTAGGGGATGATGAAAAACTGTTTTTT.